Included here is one TCR beta chain sequence, with context. The source of the sample is a study of blood T cell repertoires in COVID-19. Study background: Samples came from the United States, Italy and Spain, spanning acute and convalescent COVID-19. Nucleic acid was either cDNA or gDNA, and it came from T cells, B-cell-depleted T cells, or PBMCs.

The junction had 11 bases not matched to a gene; V was cut back by 0 bases and J by 7 bases. The CDR3 is made up of 17 amino acids. CDR1 is SGDLS, CDR2 YYNGEE, per germline. Libraries were prepared by immunoSEQ multiplex PCR; TCRdb keeps only in-frame clonotypes and omits some of them. The sample gives about 260,000 clones, 80% to 90% of which show up once; 4.1% is in the top ten. The clonotype was recovered from a man aged 25 to 40 with acute COVID-19. This chain links TRBV9 with TRBJ2-1; 9 bases are a match to TRBD2. Sequencing was done on a sample of PBMCs or T cells enriched from blood (not recorded which). The CDR3 coding sequence is TGTGCCAGCAGCGTAGCTGGAGGCGGGAGGGCCACAAATGAGCAGTTCTTC. Translation gives CASSVAGGGRATNEQFF.